The present T cell receptor (beta chain) was sequenced within a study of T cells in Graves' hyperthyroidism and ophthalmopathy. TCR beta CDR3 region amplification was performed from RNA transcripts. A set of HTBI primers served as the primers for a first-round RT-PCR of the TCR CDR3. TCRdb used MiXCR to reprocess the multiplex PCR reads, holding one entry per CDR3 protein. The table records some 510,000 distinct CDR3 sequences, around 45% of them present only once. This CDR3 spans 13 amino acids. Germline CDR1 SQVTM, CDR2 ANQGSEA. Trimming pared 6 bases from V and 7 bases from J, leaving 15 bases between. General observations from the study: Most thyroid clonotypes expanded above 0.001 appeared in blood too. Ophthalmopathy got predicted by the model a median 6.5 months before its onset.

With regard to this clonotype: The target antigen is unknown.

Absence of ophthalmopathy progression within 18 months defined stable Graves' hyperthyroidism. Diagnosis relied on clinical symptoms, serum thyroxine and TRAb, thyroid ultrasound and orbital computed tomography. V gene TRBV29-1 combines with J gene TRBJ2-2; D may be TRBD2 (6 bases). Specimen: peripheral blood or thyroid tissue (not recorded which). This receptor was identified in a woman in her late teens or twenties with Graves' hyperthyroidism. For the CDR3, the DNA is TGCAGCGTGGCCCGTGGAGGGGTCGGGGAGCTGTTTTTT. Protein: CSVARGGVGELFF.